This TCR beta chain was documented in a study of blood T cell repertoires in COVID-19. As handled by the study authors: Cell counts per sample came from amplifying reference gene primers. Method: immunoSEQ multiplex PCR; TCRdb's copy keeps in-frame clones and lacks some. V, J and clone size were drawn from that table, and D and trimming were deduced from the DNA. The sample includes some 60,000 clones, more than 75% of them seen just once. V lost 6 bases to trimming and J lost 1 base; unmatched junction nucleotides: 7. This CDR3 spans 17 amino acids. In germline, CDR1 is MNHEY, CDR2 SMNVEV (reference sequence).

The specimen was peripheral blood. The receptor was derived from a man aged 60 to 75 with acute or convalescent COVID-19. The V call is TRBV27, the J call TRBJ2-5; the match to TRBD2 covers 14 bases. The CDR3 sequence is CASSATGTSGGQETQYF. In nucleotides, the CDR3 is TGTGCCAGCAGCGCAACCGGGACTAGCGGGGGCCAAGAGACCCAGTACTTC.